The 25 T cell receptor beta chains below were found in one sample sequenced in a study of shared clonotypes between healthy human individuals. TCRdb's copy holds only in-frame clones and misses some; the assay was immunoSEQ multiplex PCR. The sample records approximately 640,000 clones, about 92% being singletons. The specimen was memory CD8+ T cells from PBMCs. Subset here: CD45RO+ cells pooled with CCR7-negative TemRA cells. The receptors were gathered from a man aged 18 to 35 in good health. Some clones in this sample may be carry-over from other donors' samples.

This chain joins TRBV7-9 and TRBJ2-3; TRBD2 matches 12 bases. CDR3 size: 19 residues. CDR1 and CDR2 (germline): SEHNR, FQNEAQ (reference sequence). With V trimmed by 2 bases and J by 4 bases, 13 bases remained unmatched. CDR3 bases: TGTGCCAGCAGCTTATTGTGGGCTAGCGGGAGGGAGGTCCCAGATACGCAGTATTTT. Residues: CASSLLWASGREVPDTQYF.

The chain combines TRBV11-2 with TRBJ2-1; D is unclear. V gave up 1 base and J gave up 1 base, with 8 bases separating them. Germline CDR1 reads SGHAT; CDR2 reads FQNNGV. The CDR3 spans 15 residues. The CDR3: CASSLVGPSYNEQFF. The CDR3 coding sequence is TGTGCCAGCAGCTTAGTTGGTCCGTCCTACAATGAGCAGTTCTTC.

The genes are TRBV4-2 and TRBJ1-1, with a possible D match to TRBD1 (5 bases). Germline CDR1 and CDR2: LGHNA and YNFKEQ. V was shortened by 3 bases and J by 5 bases, with 13 bases between the two germline ends. This CDR3 spans 14 amino acids. CDR3 residues: CASSHLGGETEAFF. In DNA, the CDR3 is TGTGCCAGCAGCCACCTTGGGGGAGAGACTGAAGCTTTCTTT.

This chain links TRBV5-1 with TRBJ2-3; 9 positions agree with TRBD2. The V gene's germline CDR1 is SGHRS and CDR2 YFSETQ. The V and J ends lost 0 bases and 6 bases, in that order; junction bases with no gene match: 8. This CDR3 spans 16 amino acids. The CDR3 DNA sequence: TGCGCCAGCAGCTTGGTTCATAGCGGGAGTGGGGATACGCAGTATTTT. Translation gives CASSLVHSGSGDTQYF.

The V call is TRBV6-1, the J call TRBJ2-5, with D possibly TRBD1 on 5 matching bases. Germline V gene lookup returns CDR1 MNHNS and CDR2 SASEGT. This CDR3 spans 15 amino acids. The V gene lost 2 bases and the J gene lost 2 bases, with 12 bases spanning the gap. CDR3 residues: CASSEPEGEQETQYF. The CDR3 DNA reads as TGTGCCAGCAGTGAACCCGAAGGGGAACAAGAGACCCAGTACTTC.

The genes are TRBV5-1 and TRBJ2-3; 10 bases fit TRBD2. The CDR3 spans 16 residues. Looked up from germline, CDR1 is SGHRS and CDR2 is YFSETQ. The V gene end was trimmed by 1 base and the J gene end by 2 bases; junction bases not matched to a gene: 4. CDR3 loop: CASSLLLAGITDTQYF. CDR3 coding DNA: TGCGCCAGCAGCTTGCTACTAGCGGGAATCACAGATACGCAGTATTTT.

The CDR3 region has the DNA TGTGCCAGCAGGGACAGTCTTTTCTCCTACAATGAGCAGTTCTTC. Translation gives CASRDSLFSYNEQFF. The rearrangement uses TRBV2 and TRBJ2-1; maybe TRBD1 (6 bases). CDR1 is SNHLY and CDR2 is FYNNEI in the germline V gene. This CDR3 has 15 residues. Trimming stripped 6 bases from V and 0 bases from J, with 12 bases between.

The rearrangement joins TRBV27 to TRBJ2-3; 10 nucleotides agree with TRBD2. Germline CDR1 MNHEY, CDR2 SMNVEV (reference sequence). V was pared by 2 bases and J by 1 base, with 9 bases of the junction left unmatched. The CDR3 is made up of 18 amino acids. The CDR3 DNA follows: TGTGCCAGCAGTTTACAGCGGCTAGCGGGAGTCGGCACAGATACGCAGTATTTT. Translating it yields CASSLQRLAGVGTDTQYF.

This clone was picked up one time. In the same sample, other DNA sequences code for this CDR3. The chain has TRBV7-9 and TRBJ2-7, with 10 bases identical to TRBD2. This CDR3 is 13 amino acids long. CDR1 and CDR2 from the germline V gene are SEHNR and FQNEAQ (reference sequence). Germline trimming cut 5 bases from V and 4 bases from J; bases unmatched to any gene: 2. The CDR3: CASSPSGSYEQYF. The CDR3 coding sequence is TGTGCCAGCAGCCCTAGCGGGAGTTACGAGCAGTACTTC. Drawing the rest from reference TRBV7-9 and TRBJ2-7, the complete variable domain is DTGVSQNPRHKITKRGQNVTFRCDPISEHNRLYWYRQTLGQGPEFLTYFQNEAQLEKSRLLSDRFSAERPKGSFSTLEIQRTEQGDSAMYLCASSPSGSYEQYFGPGTRLTVT.

The chain uses TRBV5-1 and TRBJ2-1; possible D gene TRBD1, 6 bases. This CDR3 has 13 amino acids. With 5 bases removed from V and 9 bases from J, the gap between germline ends came to 15 bases. Germline CDR1 reads SGHRS; CDR2 reads YFSETQ. This CDR3 is CASSNFGGIEQFF. As DNA, the CDR3 is TGCGCCAGCAGTAACTTTGGGGGCATTGAGCAGTTCTTC.

The chain is built from TRBV4-1 and TRBJ2-3; D call uncertain. The ends were cut back, 3 bases at V and 0 bases at J, with 16 bases in the middle. CDR3 length equals 17 residues. The germline V gene encodes CDR1 MGHRA and CDR2 YSYEKL. The CDR3 DNA follows: TGCGCCAGCAGCCATGCAACTGTTACCCCTAGCACAGATACGCAGTATTTT. Its translation is CASSHATVTPSTDTQYF.

This clone was seen once. This sample includes further DNA sequences coding for the same CDR3. The chain uses TRBV5-4 and TRBJ2-3; D gene uncertain. Between the trimmed V and J ends, which lost 0 bases and 3 bases, there was a span of 5 bases. Looked up from germline, CDR1 is SGHNT and CDR2 is YYREEE (reference sequence). The CDR3 has 13 amino acids. CDR3 amino acids: CASSLEPTDTQYF. CDR3 sequence (DNA): TGTGCCAGCAGCTTGGAACCAACAGATACGCAGTATTTT.

Only one count was recorded for this clone. The CDR3: CASSIRVSGTEQFF. The CDR3 region has the DNA TGTGCCAGTAGTATACGGGTATCCGGGACAGAGCAGTTCTTC. The chain is built from TRBV19 and TRBJ2-1, with a possible D match to TRBD1 (6 bases). V dropped 2 bases and J dropped 10 bases, with 15 bases sitting between them. Germline CDR1 is LNHDA and CDR2 is SQIVND (reference sequence). The CDR3 spans 14 residues.

The V and J genes are TRBV6-5 and TRBJ2-7; TRBD1 is a possible D gene (5 bases). This CDR3 has 16 amino acids. Trimming shortened V by 3 bases and J by 0 bases, and 15 bases separated the two germline ends. The germline V gene encodes CDR1 MNHEY and CDR2 SVGAGI. The CDR3: CASSYSGHGYSYEQYF. The CDR3 coding sequence is TGTGCCAGCAGTTATTCTGGACACGGATACTCCTACGAGCAGTACTTC.

CDR3 sequence reads: CASRGHLNTGELFF. The CDR3 DNA sequence: TGTGCCAGCAGAGGACACCTAAACACCGGGGAGCTGTTTTTT. The chain is built from TRBV28 and TRBJ2-2; a possible D gene is TRBD1 (5 bases). This CDR3 has 14 amino acids. V was trimmed by 6 bases and J by 2 bases, leaving 10 bases between them. Germline CDR1 MDHEN, CDR2 SYDVKM.

The chain couples TRBV10-3 to TRBJ1-1; D might be TRBD1 (6 bases). Germline V lookup: CDR1 ENHRY, CDR2 SYGVKD. This CDR3 spans 14 amino acids. V lost 2 bases and J lost 1, with 8 bases in between. The CDR3 nucleotides read TGTGCCATCAGTGAGAAGGACAGGAACACTGAAGCTTTCTTT. This encodes CAISEKDRNTEAFF.

The rearrangement links TRBV28 to TRBJ2-2, with 8 bases fitting TRBD1. The germline gives CDR1 MDHEN, CDR2 SYDVKM. Losses at the gene ends were 4 bases for V and 4 bases for J; bases not matched to a gene: 2. The CDR3 is 14 amino acids. The CDR3 loop reads CASSSQGGTGELFF. The CDR3 coding sequence is TGTGCCAGCAGTTCACAGGGGGGCACCGGGGAGCTGTTTTTT.

The chain links TRBV7-6 to TRBJ2-7; 8 bases align to TRBD2. CDR1 and CDR2 from the germline V gene are SGHVS and FNYEAQ. V shed 6 bases and J 2 bases; nucleotides not matched to a gene: 6. There are 14 residues in the CDR3. Here the CDR3 DNA reads TGTGCCAGCAGGGAAACTAGCGGAGCCTACGAGCAGTACTTC. This codes for CASRETSGAYEQYF. The whole variable domain, filled in from reference TRBV7-6 and TRBJ2-7, reads GAGVSQSPRYKVTKRGQDVALRCDPISGHVSLYWYRQALGQGPEFLTYFNYEAQQDKSGLPNDRFSAERPEGSISTLTIQRTEQRDSAMYRCASRETSGAYEQYFGPGTRLTVT.

The V gene is TRBV7-8, the J gene TRBJ2-1; 14 bases agree with TRBD2. Looked up from germline, CDR1 is SGHVS and CDR2 is FQNEAQ. The CDR3 has 17 amino acids. V was pared by 0 bases and J by 2 bases, with 0 bases of the junction left unmatched. CDR3 region: CASSLATSGRAYNEQFF. CDR3 bases: TGTGCCAGCAGCTTAGCGACTAGCGGGAGGGCCTACAATGAGCAGTTCTTC.

This sequence joins TRBV6-9 and TRBJ2-7, with TRBD2 as a possible D gene (5 bases). Germline CDR1 is MNHGY and CDR2 is SVAAGI. V lost 2 bases and J 7 bases, leaving 15 bases between the germline ends. This CDR3 has 14 residues. In DNA, the CDR3 is TGTGCCAGCAGTTATAGCGGTCCACCCAGGGAGCAGTACTTC. Translated, it gives CASSYSGPPREQYF.

The chain links TRBV10-1 to TRBJ1-1; TRBD1 matches at 9 bases. J lost 4 bases, V lost 5 bases, and 11 bases had no gene match. This CDR3 has 16 amino acids. Germline V CDR1 and CDR2: WNHNN, SYGVQD (reference sequence). DNA of the CDR3: TGCGCCAGCAGTTTCTACAGGGGGCTGGCAAGCACTGAAGCTTTCTTT. Encoded protein: CASSFYRGLASTEAFF.

The rearrangement joins TRBV7-8 to TRBJ2-7; 7 bases are shared with TRBD1. CDR1 and CDR2 from the germline V gene are SGHVS and FQNEAQ. The V and J ends lost 6 bases and 4 bases, in that order; junction bases with no gene match: 12. The CDR3 sequence is 15 residues long. The CDR3 reads CASSSSSGQPYEQYF. In nucleotides, the CDR3 is TGTGCCAGCAGTTCCTCGTCGGGACAGCCTTACGAGCAGTACTTC.

This chain links TRBV29-1 with TRBJ2-7; perhaps TRBD2 as D (6 bases). CDR1 and CDR2 (germline): SQVTM, ANQGSEA. The V and J ends lost 7 bases and 1 base respectively, with 20 bases between them. The CDR3 extends over 15 amino acids. The CDR3 reads CSATMAGTGSYEQYF. The CDR3 DNA reads TGCAGCGCCACCATGGCCGGGACTGGATCCTACGAGCAGTACTTC.

This clone was observed once. This chain joins TRBV15 and TRBJ2-5; 7 nucleotides line up with TRBD2. This CDR3 contains 14 residues. Looked up from germline, CDR1 is LNHNV and CDR2 is YYDKDF (reference sequence). The ends lost 4 bases at V and 5 bases at J; junction bases unmatched: 7. The DNA for the CDR3 is TGTGCCACCAGCACCTATCGGGGAGGGGAGACCCAGTACTTC. Translated: CATSTYRGGETQYF.

The chain carries TRBV5-6 and TRBJ2-1; 8 bases fit TRBD2. Germline CDR1 reads SGHDT; CDR2 reads YYEEEE. CDR3 length: 15 amino acids. V was clipped by 4 bases and J by 3 bases; unmatched bases: 6. CDR3 amino acids: CASSRGTRSYNEQFF. The DNA of the CDR3 is TGTGCCAGCAGCCGTGGGACTAGGAGCTACAATGAGCAGTTCTTC.